The clone carrying this T cell receptor beta chain has a single count. Trimming took 5 bases from V and 6 from J, leaving 14 bases between them. Germline assignment: CDR1 SGHAT and CDR2 FQNNGV. The CDR3 has 13 amino acids. Profiled with immunoSEQ multiplex PCR; TCRdb holds only in-frame clones, not every one. Found here are about 58,000 clones, 82% of them singletons; the top ten hold roughly 0.5%. The data derive from a study of memory CD4+ T cells and cytomegalovirus serostatus. Single viable CD3+CD4+CD8-CD45RO+ cells were sorted as the memory CD4+ T cells. After thawing, CD4+ T cells were positively selected.

The sequence was obtained from an adult in good health and CMV-seronegative. Some clones in this sample may be carry-over from other donors' samples. The gene calls are TRBV11-2 and TRBJ2-7; D may be TRBD2 (9 bases). The specimen sequenced was memory CD4+ T cells from blood. CDR3: CASSPSGTGEQYF. CDR3 coding DNA: TGTGCCAGCAGCCCTAGCGGGACAGGCGAGCAGTACTTC.